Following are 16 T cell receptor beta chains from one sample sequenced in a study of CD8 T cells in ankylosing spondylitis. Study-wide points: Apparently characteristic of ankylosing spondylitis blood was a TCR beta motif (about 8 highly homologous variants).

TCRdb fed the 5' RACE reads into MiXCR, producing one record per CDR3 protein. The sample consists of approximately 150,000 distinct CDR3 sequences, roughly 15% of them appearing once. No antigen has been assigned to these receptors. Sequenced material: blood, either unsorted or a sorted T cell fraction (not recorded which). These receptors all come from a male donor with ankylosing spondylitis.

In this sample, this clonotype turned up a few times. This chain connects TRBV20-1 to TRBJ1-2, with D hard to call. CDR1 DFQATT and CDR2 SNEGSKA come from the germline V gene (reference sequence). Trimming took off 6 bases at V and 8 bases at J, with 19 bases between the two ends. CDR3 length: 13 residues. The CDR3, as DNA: TGCAGTGCCCGCGGGAGGTCTCCATCAGGCTACACCTTC. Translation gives CSARGRSPSGYTF.

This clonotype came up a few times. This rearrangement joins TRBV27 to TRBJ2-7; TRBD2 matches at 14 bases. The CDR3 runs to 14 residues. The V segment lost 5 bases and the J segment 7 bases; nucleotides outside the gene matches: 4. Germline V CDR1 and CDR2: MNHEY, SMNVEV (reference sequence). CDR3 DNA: TGTGCCAGCAGTGTCGGGACTAGCGGGAGAGAGCAGTACTTC. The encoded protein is CASSVGTSGREQYF.

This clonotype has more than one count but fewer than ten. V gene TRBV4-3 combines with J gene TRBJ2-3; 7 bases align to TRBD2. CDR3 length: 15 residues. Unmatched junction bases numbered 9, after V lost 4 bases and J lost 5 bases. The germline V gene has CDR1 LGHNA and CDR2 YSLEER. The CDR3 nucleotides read TGCGCCAGCAGCCCGTCGGGAGGCGAGGGAGATACGCAGTATTTT. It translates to CASSPSGGEGDTQYF.

The DNA for the CDR3 is TGTGCCAGCAGCTTAGGCGGGTTCGGCACAGATACGCAGTATTTT. This translates into CASSLGGFGTDTQYF. The V and J genes are TRBV7-8 and TRBJ2-3; tentatively, D is TRBD2 (5 bases). CDR1 SGHVS and CDR2 FQNEAQ come from the germline V gene. This CDR3 has 15 residues. The V end was cut by 1 base, the J end by 1 base, with 9 bases between.

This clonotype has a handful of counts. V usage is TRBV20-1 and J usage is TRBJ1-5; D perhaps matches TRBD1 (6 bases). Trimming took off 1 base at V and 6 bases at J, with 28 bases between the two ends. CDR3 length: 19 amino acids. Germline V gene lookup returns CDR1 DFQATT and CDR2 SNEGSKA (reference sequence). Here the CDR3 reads CSARGSRDNSLKVVQPQHF. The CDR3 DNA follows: TGCAGTGCTAGAGGGTCCCGGGACAACTCCCTCAAGGTGGTTCAGCCCCAGCATTTT.

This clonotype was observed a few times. CDR3 protein: CASSELEISSLYNEQFF. Written as DNA, the CDR3 is TGTGCCAGCAGTGAATTGGAGATCTCATCCCTCTACAATGAGCAGTTCTTC. The chain links TRBV25-1 to TRBJ2-1; D gene unclear. The V and J ends lost 1 base and 3 bases respectively, with 16 bases between them. The CDR3 contains 17 residues. Germline values: CDR1 MGHDK, CDR2 SYGVNS. The full variable domain, rest sourced from reference TRBV25-1 and TRBJ2-1, is EADIYQTPRYLVIGTGKKITLECSQTMGHDKMYWYQQDPGMELHLIHYSYGVNSTEKGDLSSESTVSRIRTEHFPLTLESARPSHTSQYLCASSELEISSLYNEQFFGPGTRLTVL.

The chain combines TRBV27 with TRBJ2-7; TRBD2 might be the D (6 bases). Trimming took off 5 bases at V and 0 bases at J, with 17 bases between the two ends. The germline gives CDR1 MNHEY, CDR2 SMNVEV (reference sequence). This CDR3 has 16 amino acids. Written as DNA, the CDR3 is TGTGCCAGCAGTGTCTCCGGCGGGGCTAGCTCCTACGAGCAGTACTTC. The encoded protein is CASSVSGGASSYEQYF.

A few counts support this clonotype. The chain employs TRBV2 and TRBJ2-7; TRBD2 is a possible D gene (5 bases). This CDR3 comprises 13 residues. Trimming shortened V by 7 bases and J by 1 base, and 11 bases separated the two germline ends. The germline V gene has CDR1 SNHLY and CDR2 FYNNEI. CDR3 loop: CASTTGLSYEQYF. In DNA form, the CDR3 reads TGTGCCAGCACCACCGGACTTTCCTACGAGCAGTACTTC.

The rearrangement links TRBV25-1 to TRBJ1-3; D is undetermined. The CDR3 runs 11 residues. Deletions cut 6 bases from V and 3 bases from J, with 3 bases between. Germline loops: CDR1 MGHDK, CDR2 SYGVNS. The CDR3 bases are TGTGCCAGCAGACTTGGAAACACCATATATTTT. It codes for CASRLGNTIYF.

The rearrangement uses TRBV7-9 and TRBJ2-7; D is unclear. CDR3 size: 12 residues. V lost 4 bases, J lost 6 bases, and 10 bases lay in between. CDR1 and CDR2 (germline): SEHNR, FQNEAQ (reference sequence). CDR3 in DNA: TGTGCCAGCAGCTATGGGGAAGGCGAGCAGTACTTC. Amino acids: CASSYGEGEQYF.

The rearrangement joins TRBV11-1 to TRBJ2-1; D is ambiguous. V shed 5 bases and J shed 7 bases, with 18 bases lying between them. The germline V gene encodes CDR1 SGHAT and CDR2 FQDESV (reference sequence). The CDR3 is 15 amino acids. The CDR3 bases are TGTGCCAGCAGCCCCCCAGCACCACTTGTAAATGAGCAGTTCTTC. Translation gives CASSPPAPLVNEQFF.

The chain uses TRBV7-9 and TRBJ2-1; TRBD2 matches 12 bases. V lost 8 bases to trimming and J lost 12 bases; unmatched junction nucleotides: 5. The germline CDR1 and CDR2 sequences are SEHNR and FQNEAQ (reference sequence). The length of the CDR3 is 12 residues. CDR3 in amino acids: CASGTSGLGQFF. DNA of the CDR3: TGTGCCAGCGGGACTAGCGGGTTAGGGCAGTTCTTC.

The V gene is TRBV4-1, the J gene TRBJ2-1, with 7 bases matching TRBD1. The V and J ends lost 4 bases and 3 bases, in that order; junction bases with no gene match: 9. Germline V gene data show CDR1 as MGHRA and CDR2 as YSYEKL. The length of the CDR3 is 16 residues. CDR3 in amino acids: CASSPWTGGLYNEQFF. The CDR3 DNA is TGCGCCAGCAGCCCCTGGACAGGTGGACTCTACAATGAGCAGTTCTTC.

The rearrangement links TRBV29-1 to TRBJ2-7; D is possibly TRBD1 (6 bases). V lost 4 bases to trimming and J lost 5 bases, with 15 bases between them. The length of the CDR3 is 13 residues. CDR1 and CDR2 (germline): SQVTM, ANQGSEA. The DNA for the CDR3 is TGCAGCGTTGCTGGGACAAGTATAGACGAGCAGTACTTC. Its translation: CSVAGTSIDEQYF.

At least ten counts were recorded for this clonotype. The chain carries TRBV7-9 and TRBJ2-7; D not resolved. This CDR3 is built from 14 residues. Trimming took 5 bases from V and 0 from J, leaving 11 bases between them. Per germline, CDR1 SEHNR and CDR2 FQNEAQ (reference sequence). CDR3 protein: CASSRTESSYEQYF. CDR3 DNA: TGTGCCAGCAGCCGTACGGAGAGCTCCTACGAGCAGTACTTC.

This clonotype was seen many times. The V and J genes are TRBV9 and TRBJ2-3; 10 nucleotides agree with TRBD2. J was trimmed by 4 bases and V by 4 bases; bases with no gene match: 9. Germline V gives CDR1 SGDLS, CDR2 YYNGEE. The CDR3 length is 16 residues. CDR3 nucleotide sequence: TGTGCCAGCAGCCCCAGAGAGCGGGAGGGCCCAGATACGCAGTATTTT. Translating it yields CASSPREREGPDTQYF.